What follows is one T cell receptor beta chain and its context. Sequencing used immunoSEQ multiplex PCR; TCRdb keeps in-frame clones, though not all of them. This table has tens of thousands of clones, 70% to 90% appearing once. The CDR3 totals 13 residues. V lost 10 bases, J lost 0 bases, and 5 bases stayed unmatched. CDR1 and CDR2 from the germline V gene are ENHRY and SYGVKD. The sample comes from a study of T cell responses to AZD1222 COVID-19 vaccine. Study as a whole: Second-dose intervals near 4 or 12 weeks were combined.

The chain combines TRBV10-3 with TRBJ1-1; 7 bases map to TRBD1. The sequence came from an adult in good health. This specimen consisted of peripheral blood, obtained on day 0 of AZD1222 vaccination. The CDR3 region has the DNA TGTGCCACCGGAACAGGGGTGAACACTGAAGCTTTCTTT. Its protein product is CATGTGVNTEAFF.